This T cell receptor (beta chain) was documented in a study of esophageal squamous cell carcinoma under preoperative chemotherapy. Time point defined: before preoperative PTX-NDP chemotherapy. Using its own MiXCR run on the PCR reads, TCRdb lists one record per CDR3 protein. The sample has some 16,000 distinct CDR3 sequences; 60% are singletons. This CDR3 has 16 residues. CDR1 SEHNR and CDR2 FQNEAQ come from the germline V gene (reference sequence). In its sample, this clonotype was seen once. Sampling was conducted from a patient given preoperative chemotherapy. This sequence originates from a human donor with esophageal squamous cell carcinoma. The donor label of this sample is uncertain. The chain joins TRBV7-9 to TRBJ2-5; tentative D call: TRBD2 (7 bases). The J call may be incorrect, as the DNA end agrees better with TRBJ2-4. The CDR3 nucleotides read TGTGCCAGCAGCTTCGATTCTACGGGAAGGGGGGGCATTCAGTACTTC. Protein: CASSFDSTGRGGIQYF.